The rows below give T cell receptor beta chains drawn from one sample of a study of post-analysis software for immune sequencing data. Using its own MiXCR run on the PCR reads, TCRdb lists one record per CDR3 protein. The data contain 650,000 to 900,000 distinct CDR3 sequences, just over 45% of them seen just once; the ten biggest clones take up approximately 5%. The sequenced sample consisted of blood. The receptor set was obtained from a girl under 18 with multiple sclerosis. The CDR3 runs from the conserved cysteine through the conserved F or W. D genes are given only for firm matches. Expanded clones get a size class; other rows say once, few or many, or leave the size out.

j_call d_call clone_size v_call cdr3_nt cdr3_aa
TRBJ2-7 NA NA TRBV7-2 TGTGCCAGCAGCTTAGTTGCAGGGCCGACCTACGAGCAGTACTTC CASSLVAGPTYEQYF
TRBJ2-1 NA NA TRBV28 TGTGCCAGCAGTCCCCCTGACAGGCTCATTCCGCAGTTCTTC CASSPPDRLIPQFF
TRBJ1-1 NA NA TRBV29-1 TGCAGCGTGGCCGCGGGGGTGAACACTGAAGCTTTCTTT CSVAAGVNTEAFF
TRBJ1-2 TRBD1 NA TRBV20-1 TGCAGTGCTAGAGCAGATTCCTTTGGGACAGGTTGCTATGGCTACACCTTC CSARADSFGTGCYGYTF
TRBJ1-1 NA few TRBV5-6 TGTGCCAGCAGCCCAAGAGGGGGGCTAGGCACTGAAGCTTTCTTT CASSPRGGLGTEAFF
TRBJ2-7 NA few TRBV20-1 TGCAGTGCTAGTAGTCAAGCCTACGAGCAGTACTTC CSASSQAYEQYF
TRBJ2-7 TRBD1 NA TRBV7-2 TGTGCCAGCAGCCGCCTTCCGGGACAGGCGCTCTACGAGCAGTACTTC CASSRLPGQALYEQYF
TRBJ2-2 NA NA TRBV3-1 TGTGCCAGCAGCCCCGTATCGGGGGTTGGCGGGGAGCTGTTTTTT CASSPVSGVGGELFF
TRBJ2-3 NA many TRBV6-5 TGTGCCAGCAGGCCGGACCAGGGTTTCACAGATACGCAGTATTTT CASRPDQGFTDTQYF
TRBJ2-3 NA few TRBV3-1 TGTGCCAGCAGCCAGGCAGGGAGCACAGATACGCAGTATTTT CASSQAGSTDTQYF
TRBJ2-3 NA few TRBV7-9 TGTGCCAGCAGCACCAGGGCCCGGACGGGGAGCACAGATACGCAGTATTTT CASSTRARTGSTDTQYF
TRBJ1-2 TRBD1 NA TRBV6-5 TGTGCCAGCAGTTACCTCATCGGGGCTACAGGGGGCGCAGGCTATGGCTACACCTTC CASSYLIGATGGAGYGYTF
TRBJ2-5 NA many TRBV7-3 TGTGCCAGCAGCTTAGGTAGCGGCGGGGCAGAGACCCAGTACTTC CASSLGSGGAETQYF
TRBJ2-5 TRBD2 NA TRBV2 TGTGCCAGCGGACCGCTAACTAGCGTACAAGAGACCCAGTACTTC CASGPLTSVQETQYF
TRBJ1-2 NA NA TRBV29-1 TGCAGCGTTGAATCGGGAAATGGACCTTATGGCTACACCTTC CSVESGNGPYGYTF